The 32 T cell receptor beta chains presented below share a single source sample, sequenced in a study of beta chain features in type 1 diabetes. Study-wide results and caveats: Moderate yet significant TCRB CDR3 shortening was seen in Type 1 diabetes patients in all four CD4+ subsets.

These receptors lack a known antigen. What was sequenced were expressed TCRB transcripts, since all of the isolated RNA had been reverse transcribed. Generated by immunoSEQ multiplex PCR, the TCRdb table keeps only in-frame clones and is missing some. The sample comprises approximately 170,000 clones, 7.8% of which are singletons, and around 0.9% rests with the top ten. Source material: central memory CD4+ T cells from blood. Every receptor here comes from a woman aged 40 to 49 with type 1 diabetes.

The V and J genes are TRBV14 and TRBJ2-2; D remains ambiguous. Between the trimmed V and J ends, which lost 4 bases and 2 bases, there was a span of 5 bases. Per the germline V gene, CDR1 is SGHDN and CDR2 is FVKESK. This CDR3 contains 13 residues. The CDR3, as DNA: TGTGCCAGCAGCCGTGTAAACACCGGGGAGCTGTTTTTT. Its translation is CASSRVNTGELFF. The full variable domain, with the rest looked up from reference TRBV14 and TRBJ2-2, is EAGVTQFPSHSVIEKGQTVTLRCDPISGHDNLYWYRRVMGKEIKFLLHFVKESKQDESGMPNNRFLAERTGGTYSTLKVQPAELEDSGVYFCASSRVNTGELFFGEGSRLTVL.

Ten or more counts support this clone. This chain connects TRBV2 to TRBJ2-1; tentatively, D is TRBD2 (6 bases). V dropped 4 bases and J dropped 7 bases, with 14 bases sitting between them. CDR3 length: 14 amino acids. Germline CDR1 and CDR2: SNHLY and FYNNEI. The CDR3 sequence is CASSGDPAGNEQFF. CDR3 nucleotides: TGTGCCAGCAGTGGGGACCCTGCGGGAAATGAGCAGTTCTTC.

The V and J genes are TRBV25-1 and TRBJ2-5; 8 bases agree with TRBD2. Near its end, the DNA agrees better with TRBJ2-7, so the J call may be wrong. The germline V gene encodes CDR1 MGHDK and CDR2 SYGVNS. The CDR3 totals 16 residues. CDR3: CASSAHGGGRRHEQYF. The CDR3, as DNA: TGTGCCAGCAGTGCACACGGGGGGGGCCGCAGACACGAGCAGTACTTC.

This chain links TRBV14 with TRBJ2-5; weak D call: TRBD1 (5 bases). The CDR3 runs to 13 residues. With 1 base removed from V and 5 bases from J, the gap between germline ends came to 8 bases. Germline loops: CDR1 SGHDN, CDR2 FVKESK. The CDR3 spells CASSQGRVETQYF. The CDR3 bases are TGTGCCAGCAGCCAAGGCAGGGTGGAGACCCAGTACTTC.

This clone was observed a few times. The chain links TRBV4-2 to TRBJ2-7, with D hard to call. The CDR3 sequence is 15 residues long. Germline V lookup: CDR1 LGHNA, CDR2 YNFKEQ. V shed 0 bases and J shed 2 bases, with 11 bases lying between them. The CDR3 reads CASSQDRIPPYEQYF. CDR3 coding DNA: TGTGCCAGCAGCCAAGATAGAATCCCCCCCTACGAGCAGTACTTC.

CDR3 coding DNA: TGTGCCAGCAGTGGCGGGCAGGCCTACAATGAGCAGTTCTTC. Amino acid sequence: CASSGGQAYNEQFF. This chain links TRBV28 with TRBJ2-1, with a tentative D call TRBD2 (5 bases). The germline V gene has CDR1 MDHEN and CDR2 SYDVKM. The ends were cut back, 5 bases at V and 2 bases at J, with 10 bases in the middle. The CDR3 contains 14 residues. Supplemented by reference TRBV28 and TRBJ2-1, the full variable domain reads DVKVTQSSRYLVKRTGEKVFLECVQDMDHENMFWYRQDPGLGLRLIYFSYDVKMKEKGDIPEGYSVSREKKERFSLILESASTNQTSMYLCASSGGQAYNEQFFGPGTRLTVL.

V is TRBV30 and J is TRBJ1-2; D perhaps matches TRBD1 (5 bases). The V end was cut by 3 bases, the J end by 6 bases, with 11 bases between. CDR1 GTSNPN and CDR2 SVGIG come from the germline V gene (reference sequence). The CDR3 length is 12 residues. Here the CDR3 reads CAWRAGYDGYTF. CDR3 nucleotides: TGTGCCTGGAGGGCAGGGTATGATGGCTACACCTTC.

This clone was counted only a few times. The chain recombines TRBV15 with TRBJ2-5, with D tentatively TRBD1 (6 bases). There are 16 residues in the CDR3. CDR1 LNHNV and CDR2 YYDKDF come from the germline V gene (reference sequence). Trimming stripped 1 base from V and 0 bases from J, with 12 bases between. In nucleotides, the CDR3 is TGTGCCACCAGCAGAGGGGACACGAAGTACCAAGAGACCCAGTACTTC. Protein: CATSRGDTKYQETQYF.

In its sample, this clone was seen a few times. The chain has TRBV7-2 and TRBJ2-3; 12 bases agree with TRBD2. Germline CDR1 SGHTA, CDR2 FQGNSA. CDR3 length: 15 amino acids. Unmatched junction bases numbered 3, after V lost 2 bases and J lost 6 bases. DNA of the CDR3: TGTGCCAGCAGCTTAACGCTAGCGGGGGGGGATACGCAGTATTTT. This encodes CASSLTLAGGDTQYF.

This clone has only a few counts. The V gene is TRBV29-1, the J gene TRBJ2-7, with 8 bases lining up with TRBD2. This CDR3 is 14 amino acids long. The germline gives CDR1 SQVTM, CDR2 ANQGSEA. With 6 bases clipped from V and 7 bases from J, the junction kept 14 bases outside the gene matches. CDR3 DNA sequence: TGCAGCGTGAGGGGGGCGGGAGGACTTCGGGAGCAGTACTTC. As protein: CSVRGAGGLREQYF.

The CDR3: CASSISGSYEQYF. DNA for the CDR3: TGCGCCAGCAGCATCTCGGGGTCCTACGAGCAGTACTTC. The chain carries TRBV5-1 and TRBJ2-7, with a possible D match to TRBD2 (5 bases). Germline V gene data show CDR1 as SGHRS and CDR2 as YFSETQ. This CDR3 comprises 13 residues. V gave up 4 bases and J gave up 1 base, with 9 bases separating them.

This clone has a count of ten or more. V and J are TRBV7-6 and TRBJ2-1; possibly TRBD2 for D (5 bases). This CDR3 comprises 12 residues. Trimming cost V 5 bases and J 13 bases, with 15 bases left between them. Germline loops: CDR1 SGHVS, CDR2 FNYEAQ. CDR3 sequence (DNA): TGTGCCAGCAGCCCCAGTGAAGCGGCACAGTTCTTC. Its protein product is CASSPSEAAQFF.

The V and J genes are TRBV27 and TRBJ2-5; 7 bases map to TRBD2. The CDR3 is made up of 13 amino acids. The germline CDR1 and CDR2 sequences are MNHEY and SMNVEV (reference sequence). J gave up 7 bases and V 3 bases, and 5 bases lay outside the gene matches. The CDR3 DNA reads TGTGCCAGCAGTTTGGCGGGAGACGCGACCCAGTACTTC. Its protein product is CASSLAGDATQYF.

This clone has only one observation. The rearrangement links TRBV7-3 to TRBJ1-1; D is unclear. The CDR3 is 13 amino acids. Trimming stripped 5 bases from V and 4 bases from J, with 11 bases between. Germline V CDR1 and CDR2: SGHTA, FQGTGA. CDR3 sequence reads: CASSPRVLTEAFF. The CDR3 nucleotides read TGTGCCAGCAGCCCACGGGTTCTCACTGAAGCTTTCTTT.

The rearrangement joins TRBV9 to TRBJ1-1, with a weak D call TRBD1 (5 bases). Germline V gene sequence: CDR1 SGDLS, CDR2 YYNGEE. With 3 bases removed from V and 5 bases from J, the gap between germline ends came to 20 bases. The CDR3 runs 16 residues. CDR3 residues: CASSGPLGRGTTEAFF. In DNA form, the CDR3 reads TGTGCCAGCAGCGGCCCCTTGGGCCGGGGGACGACTGAAGCTTTCTTT.

This clone has more than one count but fewer than ten. The CDR3: CSLAGTRTYEQYF. The DNA of the CDR3 is TGCAGCCTTGCTGGGACAAGGACCTACGAGCAGTACTTC. The gene calls are TRBV29-1 and TRBJ2-7; a weak D match, TRBD1 (6 bases). Trimming removed 8 bases from V and 2 bases from J, with 16 bases in between. Looked up from germline, CDR1 is SQVTM and CDR2 is ANQGSEA. The CDR3 has 13 amino acids.

This chain links TRBV5-1 with TRBJ2-5; TRBD2 matches at 10 bases. Germline V gene sequence: CDR1 SGHRS, CDR2 YFSETQ. There are 13 residues in the CDR3. The ends lost 5 bases at V and 7 bases at J; junction bases unmatched: 5. The CDR3 DNA sequence: TGCGCCAGCAGGCTAGCGGGAGATGTGACCCAGTACTTC. Translation gives CASRLAGDVTQYF.

This clone was detected a few times. The chain has TRBV9 and TRBJ1-1; D is undetermined. Germline V gives CDR1 SGDLS, CDR2 YYNGEE. Trimming removed 2 bases from V and 3 bases from J, with 11 bases in between. This CDR3 is built from 14 residues. The CDR3 here is CASSVIGDHTEAFF. CDR3 sequence (DNA): TGTGCCAGCAGCGTTATCGGGGATCACACTGAAGCTTTCTTT.

V and J are TRBV5-1 and TRBJ2-2, with 8 bases that match TRBD2. J lost 0 bases, V lost 2 bases, and 3 bases had no gene match. The germline V gene encodes CDR1 SGHRS and CDR2 YFSETQ. The length of the CDR3 is 16 residues. The CDR3 here is CASSLQAGANTGELFF. In DNA, the CDR3 is TGCGCCAGCAGCTTACAAGCGGGGGCGAACACCGGGGAGCTGTTTTTT.

This clone was seen more than once but under ten times. The V call is TRBV7-3, the J call TRBJ2-5, with 13 bases matching TRBD2. CDR3 size: 13 residues. The V gene end was trimmed by 6 bases and the J gene end by 13 bases; junction bases not matched to a gene: 8. Germline CDR1 is SGHTA and CDR2 is FQGTGA. CDR3 DNA sequence: TGTGCCAGCAGGCCCGGGACTAGCGGGGAAGCGTACTTC. This encodes CASRPGTSGEAYF.

There are a few counts of this clone. The chain links TRBV28 to TRBJ1-1; 9 positions match TRBD1. After removal of 7 bases from V and 3 bases from J, the junction contained 6 bases not matched to a gene. This CDR3 is built from 14 residues. Germline V gene sequence: CDR1 MDHEN, CDR2 SYDVKM. The CDR3 reads CASILQGAYTEAFF. The CDR3 bases are TGTGCCAGCATCTTACAGGGGGCCTACACTGAAGCTTTCTTT.

This clone was recorded once. The chain has TRBV5-1 and TRBJ1-2; D gene ambiguous. Trimming took off 4 bases at V and 0 bases at J, with 10 bases between the two ends. The CDR3 contains 14 residues. CDR1 SGHRS and CDR2 YFSETQ come from the germline V gene. CDR3 nucleotides: TGCGCCAGCAGCCGAGGGTGGACTAACTATGGCTACACCTTC. Translated, it gives CASSRGWTNYGYTF.

The rearrangement uses TRBV29-1 and TRBJ1-1; D remains ambiguous. Germline V gives CDR1 SQVTM, CDR2 ANQGSEA. The CDR3 runs 12 residues. The V end lost 5 bases, the J end lost 1 base, and 8 bases lay between the germline ends. In nucleotides, the CDR3 is TGCAGCGTTTCAAGCGGGAACACTGAAGCTTTCTTT. Translated, it gives CSVSSGNTEAFF.

The V gene is TRBV7-6, the J gene TRBJ2-6; the D gene is possibly TRBD2 (7 bases). Germline V gene lookup returns CDR1 SGHVS and CDR2 FNYEAQ. The CDR3 has 15 amino acids. V lost 4 bases, J lost 4 bases, and 11 bases lay in between. The CDR3 region has the DNA TGTGCCAGCAGCTCACAGGGAGGGGGGGCCAACGTCCTGACTTTC. Translation: CASSSQGGGANVLTF.

With regard to this clone: Within the sample, other DNA sequences also encode this same CDR3. V and J are TRBV5-1 and TRBJ2-5, with 7 bases identical to TRBD1. The CDR3 runs to 14 residues. The V and J ends lost 4 bases and 2 bases, in that order; junction bases with no gene match: 5. Germline V CDR1 and CDR2: SGHRS, YFSETQ. This CDR3 reads CASSPRTGQETQYF. The CDR3, as DNA: TGCGCCAGCAGCCCCCGGACAGGTCAAGAGACCCAGTACTTC.

J is TRBJ1-4 and V is TRBV5-6, with a possible D match to TRBD1 (5 bases). Germline loops: CDR1 SGHDT, CDR2 YYEEEE. V lost 2 bases, J lost 2 bases, and 16 bases lay in between. The CDR3 sequence is 17 residues long. The CDR3, as DNA: TGTGCCAGCAGCTTCAGGGCAGTTCGTGGCACTAATGAAAAACTGTTTTTT. Protein sequence: CASSFRAVRGTNEKLFF.

This clone was observed a handful of times. The gene calls are TRBV5-4 and TRBJ2-3; TRBD1 might be the D (5 bases). The V end was cut by 4 bases, the J end by 4 bases, with 16 bases between. This CDR3 is built from 15 residues. The germline V gene has CDR1 SGHNT and CDR2 YYREEE (reference sequence). CDR3 sequence (DNA): TGTGCCAGCAGCCAAGATCAGGGTTTATCAGATACGCAGTATTTT. This gives the protein CASSQDQGLSDTQYF.

The rearrangement joins TRBV7-3 to TRBJ1-2, with D possibly matching TRBD1 (6 bases). With 1 base removed from V and 7 bases from J, the gap between germline ends came to 10 bases. The CDR3 sequence is 13 residues long. From germline, CDR1 is SGHTA and CDR2 FQGTGA. In nucleotides, the CDR3 is TGTGCCAGCAGCTTAATCAGGGGTGGTGGCTACACCTTC. Encoded protein: CASSLIRGGGYTF.

This clone was counted a few times. The CDR3 loop is CSARGTFEAFF. The CDR3 region has the DNA TGCAGTGCTAGAGGGACATTTGAAGCTTTCTTT. This chain uses TRBV20-1 with TRBJ1-1, with TRBD1 as a possible D gene (5 bases). Trimming stripped 1 base from V and 7 bases from J, with 7 bases between. This CDR3 region has 11 residues. Per the germline V gene, CDR1 is DFQATT and CDR2 is SNEGSKA (reference sequence).

A note on this clone: One end of the junction is discordant with germline, which a read error may explain. The V gene is TRBV28, the J gene TRBJ1-2; no clear D. CDR1 and CDR2 (germline): MDHEN, SYDVKM. The CDR3 is 12 amino acids. The CDR3 spells CASSYPEREALF. CDR3 in DNA: TGTGCCAGCAGTTATCCGGAGCGGGAGGCACTCTTC.

The sample holds a few counts of this clone. J is TRBJ2-7 and V is TRBV28; 7 bases align to TRBD2. The CDR3 contains 15 residues. V lost 2 bases, J lost 2 bases, and 6 bases stayed unmatched. Germline CDR1 MDHEN, CDR2 SYDVKM. CDR3 in amino acids: CASSLGRGYAYEQYF. The CDR3 region has the DNA TGTGCCAGCAGTTTAGGGCGGGGGTACGCCTACGAGCAGTACTTC.

This clone was observed a handful of times. V usage is TRBV28 and J usage is TRBJ2-7; the D gene is possibly TRBD2 (5 bases). Germline V lookup: CDR1 MDHEN, CDR2 SYDVKM. V lost 3 bases and J lost 3, with 12 bases in between. This CDR3 spans 14 amino acids. This CDR3 reads CASSFGPGFYEQYF. The DNA for the CDR3 is TGTGCCAGCAGTTTTGGGCCGGGATTCTACGAGCAGTACTTC.